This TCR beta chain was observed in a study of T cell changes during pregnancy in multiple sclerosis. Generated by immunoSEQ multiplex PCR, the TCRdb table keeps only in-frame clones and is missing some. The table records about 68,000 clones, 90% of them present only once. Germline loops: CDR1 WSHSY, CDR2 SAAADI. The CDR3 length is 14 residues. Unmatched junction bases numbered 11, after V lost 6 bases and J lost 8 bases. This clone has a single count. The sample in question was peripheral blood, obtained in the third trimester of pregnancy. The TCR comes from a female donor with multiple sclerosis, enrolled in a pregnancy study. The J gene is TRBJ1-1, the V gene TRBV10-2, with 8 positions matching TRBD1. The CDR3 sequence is CASRQGASLGEAFF. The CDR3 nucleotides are TGCGCCAGCAGGCAGGGGGCTTCCCTTGGGGAAGCTTTCTTT.